The 10 T cell receptor beta chains listed next were all sequenced from one sample in a study of human T cells and chemical hapten exposure (dated by TCRdb to the early 2020s). Explained via the paper, the time point label denotes: pre-sensitization, week 0. The label giving this sample's treatment or condition can be read as: therapeutic diphenylcyclopropenone sensitization with weekly scalp DPC. Library method: RACE. The listed sequencing device is NextSeq 500. The raw public data were reprocessed by TCRdb itself: fastp quality trimming at Q25, MiXCR clonotype calling, in-frame beta chains only. Records with the same CDR3 protein are collapsed into one entry carrying the most frequent genes and DNA. This sample comprises over 300,000 distinct CDR3 sequences, roughly 5.3% of them detected only once. Jointly, the top ten make up 2.6% of the sample. The sequences come from whole blood, collected in connection with sensitization to the hapten diphenylcyclopropenone (DPC). The receptors stem from a woman aged 50 to 60 with alopecia areata. Some clones in this sample may be carry-over from other donors' samples.

This clonotype was seen repeatedly, ten times or more. The rearrangement links TRBV29-1 to TRBJ1-5; 9 nucleotides agree with TRBD1. In germline, CDR1 is SQVTM, CDR2 ANQGSEA. The trim removed 8 bases at V and 6 bases at J, leaving 8 bases unmatched. The CDR3 covers 13 residues. CDR3 sequence: CSFTGGEGQPQHF. DNA of the CDR3: TGCAGCTTCACAGGGGGCGAGGGTCAGCCCCAGCATTTT.

There are many counts of this clonotype. In DNA, the CDR3 is TGCAGCGCCACACAGAACGGGTACTATGGCTACACCTTC. It specifies CSATQNGYYGYTF. The rearrangement uses TRBV29-1 and TRBJ1-2; D not resolved. The CDR3 has 13 residues. Germline CDR1 and CDR2: SQVTM and ANQGSEA. V lost 7 bases and J lost 3, with 15 bases in between.

At least ten counts were recorded for this clonotype. The chain uses TRBV5-6 and TRBJ2-3; perhaps D is TRBD1 or TRBD2 (5 bases each). The CDR3 totals 15 residues. V lost 0 bases and J lost 1, with 9 bases in between. Germline CDR1 is SGHDT and CDR2 is YYEEEE. The CDR3 loop is CASSLGLGGTDTQYF. Here the CDR3 DNA reads TGTGCCAGCAGCTTGGGGCTGGGGGGCACAGATACGCAGTATTTT.

Written as DNA, the CDR3 is TGTGCCAGCAGCAATTCTGACAACTATGGCTACACCTTC. Residues: CASSNSDNYGYTF. The chain combines TRBV12-3 or TRBV12-4 with TRBJ1-2; D is uncertain. V gave up 6 bases and J gave up 2 bases, with 10 bases separating them. The CDR3 spans 13 residues.

On this clonotype: A much larger clone sits a single nucleotide away, making a read error possible. The rearrangement uses TRBV2 and TRBJ2-5, with D perhaps matching TRBD2 (6 bases). CDR3 size: 15 residues. Germline V lookup: CDR1 SNHLY, CDR2 FYNNEI. CDR3: CGSSELAAPQETQYF. The CDR3 coding sequence is TGTGGCAGCAGTGAGTTAGCGGCGCCGCAAGAGACCCAGTACTTC.

CDR3 region: CSVLQGAAGYTF. DNA of the CDR3: TGCAGTGTTCTACAGGGGGCCGCTGGCTACACCTTC. This sequence joins TRBV20-1 and TRBJ1-2; 9 positions match TRBD1. The germline V gene encodes CDR1 DFQATT and CDR2 SNEGSKA (reference sequence). This CDR3 is 12 amino acids long. J lost 7 bases, V lost 7 bases, and 7 bases had no gene match.

V is TRBV7-9 and J is TRBJ1-5; TRBD1 is a possible D gene (6 bases). With 1 base removed from V and 8 bases from J, the gap between germline ends came to 18 bases. The CDR3 is made up of 16 amino acids. Looked up from germline, CDR1 is SEHNR and CDR2 is FQNEAQ (reference sequence). The CDR3 loop is CASSLDSGADSEPQHF. The CDR3 nucleotides read TGTGCCAGCAGCTTAGATTCAGGGGCCGACTCTGAGCCCCAGCATTTT.

In this sample, this clonotype turned up many times. CDR3 protein: CASSSLAGGQYEQYF. CDR3 bases: TGTGCCAGCAGTTCTCTAGCGGGGGGGCAATACGAGCAGTACTTC. The chain joins TRBV28 to TRBJ2-7; 12 nucleotides agree with TRBD2. Germline loops: CDR1 MDHEN, CDR2 SYDVKM. CDR3 length equals 15 residues. Losses at the gene ends were 4 bases for V and 4 bases for J; bases not matched to a gene: 5.

This clonotype appeared a few times. The chain recombines TRBV6-5 with TRBJ2-2; perhaps TRBD2 as D (5 bases). V was cut by 8 bases and J by 5 bases, with 21 bases left in between. The CDR3 is 16 amino acids. Germline V gives CDR1 MNHEY, CDR2 SVGAGI. DNA for the CDR3: TGTGCCAGCGGCGGTCCCCCCCGACGAGGGACCGGGGAGCTGTTTTTT. Its translation: CASGGPPRRGTGELFF.

This rearrangement joins TRBV7-9 to TRBJ1-5, with unresolved D. Germline V gene sequence: CDR1 SEHNR, CDR2 FQNEAQ (reference sequence). This CDR3 region has 12 residues. Trimming removed 5 bases from V and 9 bases from J, with 11 bases in between. Written as DNA, the CDR3 is TGTGCCAGCAGCACCCTAGATTCGCCCCAGCATTTT. Protein sequence: CASSTLDSPQHF. The whole variable domain, filled in from reference TRBV7-9 and TRBJ1-5, reads DTGVSQNPRHKITKRGQNVTFRCDPISEHNRLYWYRQTLGQGPEFLTYFQNEAQLEKSRLLSDRFSAERPKGSFSTLEIQRTEQGDSAMYLCASSTLDSPQHFGDGTRLSIL.